A single sample is the source of the 27 T cell receptor beta chains below, sequenced in a study of blood T cell repertoires in COVID-19. Clones were read by immunoSEQ multiplex PCR, and TCRdb kept only the in-frame ones, dropping some. Found here are around 260,000 clones, roughly 80% of them singletons; the top ten hold 15% to 19%. The material sequenced was peripheral blood. These receptors were collected from a person aged 65 to 85 with COVID-19, enrolled during active disease.

The chain joins TRBV11-3 to TRBJ2-1; tentative D call: TRBD1 (6 bases). Germline V gene sequence: CDR1 SGHNT, CDR2 YENEEA. The CDR3 runs 15 residues. The germline V and J ends were trimmed by 5 bases and 8 bases, with 19 bases remaining between them. The CDR3 DNA follows: TGTGCCAGCAGCCATGGGACATCAACTGGCGATGAGCAGTTCTTC. Its translation: CASSHGTSTGDEQFF. Complete variable domain (other parts from reference TRBV11-3 and TRBJ2-1): EAGVVQSPRYKIIEKKQPVAFWCNPISGHNTLYWYLQNLGQGPELLIRYENEEAVDDSQLPKDRFSAERLKGVDSTLKIQPAELGDSAVYLCASSHGTSTGDEQFFGPGTRLTVL.

CDR3 coding DNA: TGTGCCAGCTCACAACAGGGACTAGTGGGTTACAATGAGCAGTTCTTC. The encoded protein is CASSQQGLVGYNEQFF. V gene TRBV18 combines with J gene TRBJ2-1; 8 nucleotides align to TRBD2. Germline loops: CDR1 KGHSH, CDR2 LQKENI. J lost 4 bases, V lost 4 bases, and 9 bases had no gene match. The CDR3 consists of 16 residues.

The rearrangement links TRBV19 to TRBJ2-1; 11 bases match TRBD2. The V gene end was trimmed by 7 bases and the J gene end by 2 bases; junction bases not matched to a gene: 10. The germline V gene encodes CDR1 LNHDA and CDR2 SQIVND (reference sequence). The CDR3 extends over 17 amino acids. CDR3 amino acids: CASTITYSGGAYNEQFF. CDR3 bases: TGTGCCAGTACCATCACCTATAGCGGGGGGGCCTACAATGAGCAGTTCTTC. The full variable domain, completed using reference TRBV19 and TRBJ2-1, is DGGITQSPKYLFRKEGQNVTLSCEQNLNHDAMYWYRQDPGQGLRLIYYSQIVNDFQKGDIAEGYSVSREKKESFPLTVTSAQKNPTAFYLCASTITYSGGAYNEQFFGPGTRLTVL.

Only a few counts were recorded for this clone. The genes are TRBV6-5 and TRBJ2-7; D is unclear. The CDR3 is 14 residues long. Trimming removed 7 bases at V and 0 bases at J, with 13 bases between. Germline V lookup: CDR1 MNHEY, CDR2 SVGAGI. The chain's CDR3 is CASKVGFHSYEQYF. CDR3 DNA sequence: TGTGCCAGCAAAGTGGGCTTTCACTCCTACGAGCAGTACTTC.

The V gene is TRBV29-1, the J gene TRBJ1-1; D may be TRBD1 (6 bases). Trimming took 5 bases from V and 0 from J, leaving 7 bases between them. Germline lookup yields CDR1 SQVTM and CDR2 ANQGSEA. The CDR3 sequence is 12 residues long. The CDR3 loop reads CSVSGVNTEAFF. The CDR3 nucleotides are TGCAGCGTTTCAGGGGTGAACACTGAAGCTTTCTTT.

This clone was recorded once. Other DNA sequences in the same sample also yield this CDR3. This rearrangement joins TRBV7-2 to TRBJ1-2; D might be TRBD1 (5 bases). The germline V gene has CDR1 SGHTA and CDR2 FQGNSA. The V gene lost 1 base and the J gene lost 0 bases, with 9 bases spanning the gap. The CDR3 is 15 amino acids. This CDR3 is CASSLGTGSNYGYTF. In DNA, the CDR3 is TGTGCCAGCAGCTTAGGTACAGGCTCTAACTATGGCTACACCTTC.

This clone appeared a single time. This sequence joins TRBV19 and TRBJ1-2; D is possibly TRBD1 (6 bases). Looked up from germline, CDR1 is LNHDA and CDR2 is SQIVND (reference sequence). Trimming pared 6 bases from V and 4 bases from J, leaving 18 bases between. This CDR3 spans 15 amino acids. The CDR3 reads CASSQNRESSYGYTF. CDR3 coding DNA: TGTGCCAGTAGCCAGAACAGGGAGTCAAGCTATGGCTACACCTTC.

The chain employs TRBV9 and TRBJ2-1; 9 positions agree with TRBD2. The V gene end was trimmed by 0 bases and the J gene end by 7 bases; junction bases not matched to a gene: 5. Germline V gene sequence: CDR1 SGDLS, CDR2 YYNGEE. CDR3 size: 15 residues. The CDR3 protein is CASSVGAGGPNEQFF. The CDR3 DNA sequence: TGTGCCAGCAGCGTAGGTGCGGGGGGGCCGAATGAGCAGTTCTTC.

This clone appeared a single time. The V gene is TRBV3-1 (or the pseudogene TRBV3-2), the J gene TRBJ2-7; 7 nucleotides line up with TRBD1. The CDR3 is made up of 14 amino acids. Germline CDR1 LGHDT, CDR2 YNNKEL (reference sequence). Germline trimming cut 4 bases from V and 3 bases from J; bases unmatched to any gene: 6. The CDR3 loop is CASSPRTGVYEQYF. CDR3 nucleotide sequence: TGTGCCAGCAGCCCCCGAACAGGGGTCTACGAGCAGTACTTC.

J is TRBJ1-4 and V is TRBV6-1; D gene ambiguous. CDR3 length: 17 amino acids. Per germline, CDR1 MNHNS and CDR2 SASEGT. Trimming left V 0 bases short and J 0 bases short, with 11 bases between. The chain's CDR3 is CASSEAGSGATNEKLFF. The CDR3 DNA reads TGTGCCAGCAGTGAAGCAGGCAGCGGTGCAACTAATGAAAAACTGTTTTTT.

J is TRBJ1-6 and V is TRBV6-1; 7 bases match TRBD1. V lost 4 bases and J lost 0; bases outside the gene matches: 6. The CDR3 totals 17 residues. Germline CDR1 and CDR2: MNHNS and SASEGT. CDR3 region: CASSARDRFSYNSPLHF. Here the CDR3 DNA reads TGTGCCAGCAGTGCCCGGGACAGATTCTCCTATAATTCACCCCTCCACTTT.

The chain joins TRBV11-2 to TRBJ1-6, with 9 bases lining up with TRBD1. Germline V gene sequence: CDR1 SGHAT, CDR2 FQNNGV. The CDR3 is 14 amino acids. Germline trimming cut 5 bases from V and 7 bases from J; bases unmatched to any gene: 3. The DNA for the CDR3 is TGTGCCAGCAGCCACGGGACAGGGAATTCACCCCTCCACTTT. This translates into CASSHGTGNSPLHF.

V usage is TRBV5-1 and J usage is TRBJ2-2, with 12 bases identical to TRBD2. Germline V gene lookup returns CDR1 SGHRS and CDR2 YFSETQ. This CDR3 is 19 amino acids long. V lost 0 bases and J lost 2; bases outside the gene matches: 8. CDR3 protein: CASSLDSGLAGINTGELFF. CDR3 coding DNA: TGCGCCAGCAGCTTGGATTCCGGACTAGCGGGAATTAACACCGGGGAGCTGTTTTTT.

For this clone: The sample carries other DNA sequences with the same CDR3. CDR3 protein: CASSSTSGRRETQYF. CDR3 nucleotide sequence: TGTGCCAGCAGCTCCACCTCGGGTCGCCGAGAGACCCAGTACTTC. V gene TRBV7-3 combines with J gene TRBJ2-5, with D unresolved. The CDR3 sequence is 15 residues long. The V gene's germline CDR1 is SGHTA and CDR2 FQGTGA. V dropped 4 bases and J dropped 4 bases, with 16 bases sitting between them.

CDR3 nucleotide sequence: TGTGCCAGCAGCTTACTAGCGGGGGGAATAGATACGCAGTATTTT. Translating gives CASSLLAGGIDTQYF. The rearrangement joins TRBV7-3 to TRBJ2-3, with TRBD2 matching 11 bases. CDR1 is SGHTA and CDR2 is FQGTGA in the germline V gene. The CDR3 runs 15 residues. V gave up 2 bases and J gave up 5 bases; unmatched junction bases: 3. The full variable domain, with the rest looked up from reference TRBV7-3 and TRBJ2-3, is GAGVSQTPSNKVTEKGKYVELRCDPISGHTALYWYRQSLGQGPEFLIYFQGTGAADDSGLPNDRFFAVRPEGSVSTLKIQRTERGDSAVYLCASSLLAGGIDTQYFGPGTRLTVL.

The rearrangement joins TRBV5-1 to TRBJ2-1; TRBD2 matches 7 bases. The CDR3 is 17 residues long. V dropped 4 bases and J dropped 3; count of bases not matched to a gene: 13. The germline gives CDR1 SGHRS, CDR2 YFSETQ. In DNA, the CDR3 is TGCGCCAGCAGCCCGGGAAAGGGGACTAACTACTACAATGAGCAGTTCTTC. It specifies CASSPGKGTNYYNEQFF.

The rearrangement links TRBV5-6 to TRBJ2-4; weak D call: TRBD2 (5 bases). Germline-derived CDR1 and CDR2 are SGHDT and YYEEEE. The CDR3 runs to 15 residues. Trimming shortened V by 1 base and J by 1 base, and 9 bases separated the two germline ends. The CDR3: CASSLIGLAKNIQYF. CDR3 bases: TGTGCCAGCAGCTTGATTGGACTGGCCAAAAACATTCAGTACTTC.

The chain joins TRBV21-1 to TRBJ2-5; TRBD2 is the table's D call, not checked against the DNA. TRBV21-1 is annotated as a pseudogene. The CDR3 contains 19 residues. The CDR3 sequence is CASSIQPGLAGGPCKTQYF. The DNA for the CDR3 is TGTGCCAGCAGCATACAACCGGGACTAGCGGGGGGGCCGTGTAAGACCCAGTACTTC.

This sequence joins TRBV28 and TRBJ1-1, with D possibly being TRBD1 (6 bases). The CDR3 length is 14 residues. Looked up from germline, CDR1 is MDHEN and CDR2 is SYDVKM. The V end was cut by 5 bases, the J end by 3 bases, with 13 bases between. The CDR3 bases are TGTGCCAGCAGTATTTACAGGGAAGACACTGAAGCTTTCTTT. Its protein is CASSIYREDTEAFF.

The chain recombines TRBV27 with TRBJ2-1; possibly TRBD2 for D (6 bases). CDR1 and CDR2 from the germline V gene are MNHEY and SMNVEV (reference sequence). V lost 3 bases, J lost 13 bases, and 13 bases lay in between. The CDR3 runs to 12 residues. The CDR3 sequence: CASSFVEGPQFF. In DNA, the CDR3 is TGTGCCAGCAGTTTTGTGGAGGGTCCCCAGTTCTTC.

The rearrangement uses TRBV27 and TRBJ1-1; no reliable D call. Trimming took off 5 bases at V and 5 bases at J, with 18 bases between the two ends. Germline-derived CDR1 and CDR2 are MNHEY and SMNVEV (reference sequence). The CDR3 consists of 15 residues. The CDR3 region is CASSPSDAGLTEAFF. The CDR3 region has the DNA TGTGCCAGCAGTCCCTCAGATGCGGGGTTGACTGAAGCTTTCTTT.

The chain uses TRBV20-1 and TRBJ1-1; no clear D gene. CDR1 DFQATT and CDR2 SNEGSKA come from the germline V gene (reference sequence). V was pared by 3 bases and J by 1 base, with 9 bases between. The CDR3 contains 13 residues. This CDR3 reads CSASDLSNTEAFF. The CDR3 nucleotides are TGCAGTGCTAGTGACTTGTCGAACACTGAAGCTTTCTTT.

The chain combines TRBV7-9 with TRBJ1-1; D call uncertain. CDR3 length equals 12 residues. V shed 2 bases and J shed 5 bases, with 6 bases lying between them. Per the germline V gene, CDR1 is SEHNR and CDR2 is FQNEAQ (reference sequence). CDR3 coding DNA: TGTGCCAGCAGCTTATCCCCGACTGAAGCTTTCTTT. This sequence encodes CASSLSPTEAFF.

This clone was observed a few times. V and J are TRBV7-2 and TRBJ1-1; 7 nucleotides line up with TRBD1. V was pared by 5 bases and J by 0 bases, with 12 bases of the junction left unmatched. This CDR3 is 17 amino acids long. Germline lookup yields CDR1 SGHTA and CDR2 FQGNSA. As DNA, the CDR3 is TGTGCCAGCAGCCGCTCTGAGGGGACAGTGATGAACACTGAAGCTTTCTTT. This translates into CASSRSEGTVMNTEAFF.

V usage is TRBV5-1 and J usage is TRBJ2-7, with unresolved D. The CDR3 covers 14 residues. The V gene lost 8 bases and the J gene lost 0 bases, with 15 bases spanning the gap. Germline V gives CDR1 SGHRS, CDR2 YFSETQ. The CDR3 bases are TGCGCCAGTACGTCAGGTCCTGGCTCCTACGAGCAGTACTTC. It yields the protein CASTSGPGSYEQYF.

The genes are TRBV6-2 or TRBV6-3 and TRBJ1-4, with D tentatively TRBD1 (6 bases). From germline, CDR1 is MNHEY and CDR2 SVGEGT. Trimming took off 4 bases at V and 6 bases at J, with 18 bases between the two ends. The CDR3 sequence is 16 residues long. Here the CDR3 DNA reads TGTGCCAGCAGTTCCGCCGCCTCGGGGGGCGATGAAAAACTGTTTTTT. Translated, it gives CASSSAASGGDEKLFF.

The V gene is TRBV28, the J gene TRBJ2-7; TRBD1 matches 10 bases. The CDR3 contains 15 residues. The ends lost 3 bases at V and 5 bases at J; junction bases unmatched: 7. Germline CDR1 reads MDHEN; CDR2 reads SYDVKM. The CDR3 nucleotides are TGTGCCAGCAGTTTTTGGGGGACAGGGGTCCACGAGCAGTACTTC. Protein: CASSFWGTGVHEQYF.